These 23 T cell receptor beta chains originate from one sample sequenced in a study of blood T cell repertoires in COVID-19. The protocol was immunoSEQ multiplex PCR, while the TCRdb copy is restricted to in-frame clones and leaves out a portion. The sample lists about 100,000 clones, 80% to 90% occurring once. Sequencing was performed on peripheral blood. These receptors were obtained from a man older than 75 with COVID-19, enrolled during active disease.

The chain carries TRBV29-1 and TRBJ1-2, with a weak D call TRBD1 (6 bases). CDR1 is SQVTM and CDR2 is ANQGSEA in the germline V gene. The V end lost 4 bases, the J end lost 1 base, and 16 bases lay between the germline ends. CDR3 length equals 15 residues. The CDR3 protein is CSVGAPGVSNYGYTF. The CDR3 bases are TGCAGCGTTGGGGCCCCAGGGGTTAGTAACTATGGCTACACCTTC. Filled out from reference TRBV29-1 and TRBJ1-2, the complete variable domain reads SAVISQKPSRDICQRGTSLTIQCQVDSQVTMMFWYRQQPGQSLTLIATANQGSEATYESGFVIDKFPISRPNLTFSTLTVSNMSPEDSSIYLCSVGAPGVSNYGYTFGSGTRLTVV.

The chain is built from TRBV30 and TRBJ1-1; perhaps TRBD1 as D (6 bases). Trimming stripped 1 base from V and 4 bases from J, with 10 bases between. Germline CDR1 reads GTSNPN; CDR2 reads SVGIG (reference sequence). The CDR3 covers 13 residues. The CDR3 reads CAWSEGGGTEAFF. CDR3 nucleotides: TGTGCCTGGAGTGAAGGGGGGGGCACTGAAGCTTTCTTT.

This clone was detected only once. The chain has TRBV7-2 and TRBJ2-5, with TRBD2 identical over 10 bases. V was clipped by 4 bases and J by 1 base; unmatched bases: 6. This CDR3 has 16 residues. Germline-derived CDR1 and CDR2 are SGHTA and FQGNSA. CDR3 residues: CASSSQLAGGQETQYF. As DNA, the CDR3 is TGTGCCAGCAGCTCCCAGTTAGCGGGGGGCCAAGAGACCCAGTACTTC.

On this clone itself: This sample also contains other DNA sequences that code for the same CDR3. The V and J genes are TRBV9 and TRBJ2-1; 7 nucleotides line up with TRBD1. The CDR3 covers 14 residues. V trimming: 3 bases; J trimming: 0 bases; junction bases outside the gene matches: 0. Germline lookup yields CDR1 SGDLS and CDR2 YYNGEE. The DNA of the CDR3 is TGTGCCAGCAGCGCAGGGGGCTCCTACAATGAGCAGTTCTTC. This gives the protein CASSAGGSYNEQFF.

In DNA, the CDR3 is TGTGCCAGCAGTTCAGGGGGGAGCAATCAGCCCCAGCATTTT. This translates into CASSSGGSNQPQHF. The chain recombines TRBV6-5 with TRBJ1-5, with 7 bases lining up with TRBD1. Germline values: CDR1 MNHEY, CDR2 SVGAGI. This CDR3 spans 14 amino acids. V shed 4 bases, J shed 1 base, and the junction held 1 base outside the gene matches.

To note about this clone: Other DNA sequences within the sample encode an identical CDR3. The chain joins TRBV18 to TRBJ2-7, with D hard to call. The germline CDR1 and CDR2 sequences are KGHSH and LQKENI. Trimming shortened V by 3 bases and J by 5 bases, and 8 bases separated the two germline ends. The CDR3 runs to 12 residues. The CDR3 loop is CASSPTRDEQYF. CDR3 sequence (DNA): TGTGCCAGCTCACCGACCCGGGACGAGCAGTACTTC. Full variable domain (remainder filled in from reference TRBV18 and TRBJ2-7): NAGVMQNPRHLVRRRGQEARLRCSPMKGHSHVYWYRQLPEEGLKFMVYLQKENIIDESGMPKERFSAEFPKEGPSILRIQQVVRGDSAAYFCASSPTRDEQYFGPGTRLTVT.

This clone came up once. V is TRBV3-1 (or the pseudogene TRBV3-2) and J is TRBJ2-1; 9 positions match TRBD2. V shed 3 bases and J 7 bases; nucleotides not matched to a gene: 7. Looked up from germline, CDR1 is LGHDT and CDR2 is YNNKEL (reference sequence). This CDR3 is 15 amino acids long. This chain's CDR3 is CASSQIAGAVNEQFF. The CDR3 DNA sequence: TGTGCCAGCAGCCAGATAGCGGGAGCGGTAAATGAGCAGTTCTTC.

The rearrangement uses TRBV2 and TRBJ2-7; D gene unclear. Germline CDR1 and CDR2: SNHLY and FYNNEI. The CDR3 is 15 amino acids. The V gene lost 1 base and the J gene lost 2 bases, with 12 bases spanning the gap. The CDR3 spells CASSEGGSETYEQYF. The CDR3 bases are TGTGCCAGCAGTGAAGGCGGTTCGGAGACCTACGAGCAGTACTTC.

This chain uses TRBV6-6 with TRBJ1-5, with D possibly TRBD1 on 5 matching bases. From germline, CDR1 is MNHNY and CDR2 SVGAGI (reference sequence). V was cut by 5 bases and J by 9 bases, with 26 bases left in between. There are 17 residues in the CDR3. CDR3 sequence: CASSQPRGSGTVGPQHF. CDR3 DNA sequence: TGTGCCAGCAGTCAACCCCGTGGTTCAGGGACTGTTGGGCCCCAGCATTTT.

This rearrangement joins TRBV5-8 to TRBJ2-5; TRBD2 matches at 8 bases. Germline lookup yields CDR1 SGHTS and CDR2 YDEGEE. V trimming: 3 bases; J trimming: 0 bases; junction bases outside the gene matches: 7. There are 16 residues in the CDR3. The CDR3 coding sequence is TGTGCCAGCAGCTACAGACTAGCGCCGTACCAAGAGACCCAGTACTTC. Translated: CASSYRLAPYQETQYF.

The CDR3 here is CASMPKQGFSNQPQHF. CDR3 in DNA: TGTGCCAGTATGCCAAAACAGGGGTTTAGCAATCAGCCCCAGCATTTT. V is TRBV19 and J is TRBJ1-5; the match to TRBD1 covers 7 bases. The CDR3 contains 16 residues. V gave up 7 bases and J gave up 0 bases; unmatched junction bases: 9. Germline lookup yields CDR1 LNHDA and CDR2 SQIVND (reference sequence). Complete variable domain (other parts from reference TRBV19 and TRBJ1-5): DGGITQSPKYLFRKEGQNVTLSCEQNLNHDAMYWYRQDPGQGLRLIYYSQIVNDFQKGDIAEGYSVSREKKESFPLTVTSAQKNPTAFYLCASMPKQGFSNQPQHFGDGTRLSIL.

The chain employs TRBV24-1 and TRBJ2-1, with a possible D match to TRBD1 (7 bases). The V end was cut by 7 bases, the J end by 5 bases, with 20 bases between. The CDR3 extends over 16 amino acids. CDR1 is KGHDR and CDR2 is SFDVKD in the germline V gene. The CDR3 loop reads CATSENRGGLNNEQFF. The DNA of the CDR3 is TGTGCCACCAGCGAAAACAGGGGAGGCCTCAACAATGAGCAGTTCTTC.

This chain's CDR3 is CASSSYRDLYEQYF. CDR3 coding DNA: TGCGCCAGCAGCAGTTACAGGGATCTGTACGAGCAGTACTTC. The V gene is TRBV5-1, the J gene TRBJ2-7; TRBD1 might be the D (6 bases). This CDR3 contains 14 residues. Germline loops: CDR1 SGHRS, CDR2 YFSETQ. Trimming shortened V by 4 bases and J by 4 bases, and 15 bases separated the two germline ends.

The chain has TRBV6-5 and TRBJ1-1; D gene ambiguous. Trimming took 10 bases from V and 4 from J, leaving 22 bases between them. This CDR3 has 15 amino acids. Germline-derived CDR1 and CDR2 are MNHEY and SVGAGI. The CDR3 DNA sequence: TGTGCCACCGAATGGCGGGTCCCGCAAGGCACTGAAGCTTTCTTT. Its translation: CATEWRVPQGTEAFF.

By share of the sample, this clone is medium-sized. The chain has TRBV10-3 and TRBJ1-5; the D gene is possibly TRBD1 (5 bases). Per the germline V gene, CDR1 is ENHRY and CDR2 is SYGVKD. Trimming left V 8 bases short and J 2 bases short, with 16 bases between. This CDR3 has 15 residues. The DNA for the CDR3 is TGTGCCATCGGGACCGGGAGCGTAGGCAATCAGCCCCAGCATTTT. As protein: CAIGTGSVGNQPQHF.

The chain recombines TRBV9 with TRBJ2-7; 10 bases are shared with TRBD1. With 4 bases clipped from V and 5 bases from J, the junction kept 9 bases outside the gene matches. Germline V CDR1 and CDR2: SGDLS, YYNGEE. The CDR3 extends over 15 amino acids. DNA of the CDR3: TGTGCCAGCAGCCCCGGACAGGGGGGTAGGAACGAGCAGTACTTC. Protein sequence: CASSPGQGGRNEQYF.

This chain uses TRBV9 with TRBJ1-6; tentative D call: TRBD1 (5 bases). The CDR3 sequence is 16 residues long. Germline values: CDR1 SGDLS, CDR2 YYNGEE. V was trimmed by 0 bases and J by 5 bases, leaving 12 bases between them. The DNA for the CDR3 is TGTGCCAGCAGCGTAGGTGTGGGACTTAATAATTCACCCCTCCACTTT. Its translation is CASSVGVGLNNSPLHF.

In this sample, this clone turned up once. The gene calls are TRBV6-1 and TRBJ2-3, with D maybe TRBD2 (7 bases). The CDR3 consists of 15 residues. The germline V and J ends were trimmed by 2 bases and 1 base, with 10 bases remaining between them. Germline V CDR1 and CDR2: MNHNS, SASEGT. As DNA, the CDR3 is TGTGCCAGCAGTGAACGGGGGGCCCGCACAGATACGCAGTATTTT. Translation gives CASSERGARTDTQYF.

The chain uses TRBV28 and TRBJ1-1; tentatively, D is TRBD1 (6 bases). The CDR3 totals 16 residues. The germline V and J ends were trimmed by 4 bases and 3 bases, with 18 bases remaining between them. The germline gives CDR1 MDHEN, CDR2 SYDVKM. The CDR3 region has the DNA TGTGCCAGCAGTTCAAAACCCCGGGAGGGGGACACTGAAGCTTTCTTT. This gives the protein CASSSKPREGDTEAFF.

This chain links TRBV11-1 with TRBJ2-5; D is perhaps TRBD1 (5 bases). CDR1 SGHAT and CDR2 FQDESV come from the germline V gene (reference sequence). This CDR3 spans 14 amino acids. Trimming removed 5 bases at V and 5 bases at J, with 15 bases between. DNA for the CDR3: TGTGCCAGCAGCCGTCAACCAGGGCGGGAGACCCAGTACTTC. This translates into CASSRQPGRETQYF.

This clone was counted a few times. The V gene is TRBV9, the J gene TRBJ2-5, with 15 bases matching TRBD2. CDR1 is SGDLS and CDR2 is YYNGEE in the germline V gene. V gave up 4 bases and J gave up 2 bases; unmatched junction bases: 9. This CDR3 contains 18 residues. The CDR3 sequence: CASSPDRTSGGEQETQYF. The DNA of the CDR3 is TGTGCCAGCAGCCCAGATCGGACTAGCGGGGGGGAGCAAGAGACCCAGTACTTC.

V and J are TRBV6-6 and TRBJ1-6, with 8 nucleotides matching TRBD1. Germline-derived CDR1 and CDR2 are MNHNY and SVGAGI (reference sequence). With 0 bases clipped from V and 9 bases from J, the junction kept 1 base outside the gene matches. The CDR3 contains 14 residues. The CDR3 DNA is TGTGCCAGCAGTTACTCAGACAGGGGTTCACCCCTCCACTTT. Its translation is CASSYSDRGSPLHF.

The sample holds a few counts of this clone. The CDR3 sequence: CASSSRGLMYHEQFF. In nucleotides, the CDR3 is TGTGCCAGCAGCTCGCGCGGACTAATGTACCATGAGCAGTTCTTC. This rearrangement joins TRBV11-2 to TRBJ2-1, with D possibly matching TRBD2 (6 bases). This CDR3 contains 15 residues. The germline V gene has CDR1 SGHAT and CDR2 FQNNGV. Trimming shortened V by 4 bases and J by 8 bases, and 18 bases separated the two germline ends. The whole variable domain, filled in from reference TRBV11-2 and TRBJ2-1, reads EAGVAQSPRYKIIEKRQSVAFWCNPISGHATLYWYQQILGQGPKLLIQFQNNGVVDDSQLPKDRFSAERLKGVDSTLKIQPAKLEDSAVYLCASSSRGLMYHEQFFGPGTRLTVL.